The TCR beta chain described here comes from a study of Tregs in tolerant kidney transplant recipients. Study-wide results and limits: The small number of patients limits these findings pending further validation. For some patients, primers changed over time, blocking nucleotide-level comparison. In tolerant patients, donor-specific Tregs outgrew total Tregs, suggesting antigen-driven expansion.

CD4+CD25+CD127- Tregs, CD4+CD25- non-Tregs, CD4 and CD8 cells were sorted. CDR1 and CDR2 (germline): MGHDK, SYGVNS. The CDR3 is made up of 12 amino acids. The germline V and J ends were trimmed by 5 bases and 1 base, with 4 bases remaining between them. To note about this clone: Antigen specificity is unknown.

Sequenced by immunoSEQ multiplex PCR; TCRdb stores in-frame clones only, minus some. The repertoire consists of around 74,000 clones, with more than 95% occurring once and the leading ten covering 0.55% to 0.6%. The receptor's source is a human donor who received a combined kidney and bone marrow transplant. The material was CD4+ T cells from blood, obtained before the transplant. The chain is built from TRBV25-1 and TRBJ2-3; D gene unclear. This CDR3 is CASSRGTDTQYF. CDR3 DNA sequence: TGTGCCAGCAGTCGGGGCACAGATACGCAGTATTTT.